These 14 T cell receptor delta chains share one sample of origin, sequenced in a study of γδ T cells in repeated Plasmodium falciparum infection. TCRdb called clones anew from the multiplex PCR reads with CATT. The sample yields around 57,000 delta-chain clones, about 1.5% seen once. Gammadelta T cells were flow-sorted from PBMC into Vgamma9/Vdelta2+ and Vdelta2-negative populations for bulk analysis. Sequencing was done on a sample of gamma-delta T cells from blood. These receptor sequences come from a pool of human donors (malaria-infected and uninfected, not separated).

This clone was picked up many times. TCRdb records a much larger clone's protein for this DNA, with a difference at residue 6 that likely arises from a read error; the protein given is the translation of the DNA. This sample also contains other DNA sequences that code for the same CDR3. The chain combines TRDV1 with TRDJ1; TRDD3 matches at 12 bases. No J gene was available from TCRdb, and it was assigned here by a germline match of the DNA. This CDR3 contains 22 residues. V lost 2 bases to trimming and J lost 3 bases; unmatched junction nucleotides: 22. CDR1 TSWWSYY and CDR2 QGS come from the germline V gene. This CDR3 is CALGEAFGSYEEAGGYADKLIF. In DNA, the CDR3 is TGTGCTCTTGGGGAAGCCTTTGGTTCCTACGAAGAGGCTGGGGGATACGCCGATAAACTCATCTTT.

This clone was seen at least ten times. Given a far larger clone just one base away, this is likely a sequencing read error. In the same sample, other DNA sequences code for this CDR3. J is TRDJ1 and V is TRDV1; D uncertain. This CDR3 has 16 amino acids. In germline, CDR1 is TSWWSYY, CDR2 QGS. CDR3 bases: TGTGCTCTTGGGGAAACAAGGGCCGCGTACACCGACAAACTCATCTTT. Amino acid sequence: CALGETRAAYTDKLIF.

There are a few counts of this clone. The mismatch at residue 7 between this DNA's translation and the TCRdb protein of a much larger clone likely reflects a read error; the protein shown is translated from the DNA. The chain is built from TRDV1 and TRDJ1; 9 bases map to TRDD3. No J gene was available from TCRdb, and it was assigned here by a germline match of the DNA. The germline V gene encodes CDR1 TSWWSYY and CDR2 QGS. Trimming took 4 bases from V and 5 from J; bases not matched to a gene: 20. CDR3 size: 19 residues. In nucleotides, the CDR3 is TGTGCTCTTGGGGGAACTTTCTTTCCTACTCTGGGGGATTTAGATAAACTCATCTTT. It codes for CALGGTFFPTLGDLDKLIF.

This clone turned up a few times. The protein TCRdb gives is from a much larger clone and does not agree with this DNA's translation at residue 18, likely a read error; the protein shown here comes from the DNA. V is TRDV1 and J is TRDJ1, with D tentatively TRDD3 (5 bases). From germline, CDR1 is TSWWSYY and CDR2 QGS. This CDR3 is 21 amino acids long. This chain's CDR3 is CALGEDNSPMWDSEYTDELIF. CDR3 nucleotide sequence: TGTGCTCTTGGGGAAGATAATTCGCCTATGTGGGATTCTGAGTACACCGATGAACTCATCTTT.

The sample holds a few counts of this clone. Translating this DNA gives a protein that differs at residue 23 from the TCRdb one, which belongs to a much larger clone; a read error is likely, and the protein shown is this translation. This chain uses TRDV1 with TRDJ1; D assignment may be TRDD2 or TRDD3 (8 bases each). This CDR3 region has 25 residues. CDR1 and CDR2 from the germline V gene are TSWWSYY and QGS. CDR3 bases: TGTGCTCTTGGGGAACCAACCTTCCTAATCTCTTTTAATGATGGGGGATTCCGGTACACCGATAAACCCATCTTT. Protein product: CALGEPTFLISFNDGGFRYTDKPIF.

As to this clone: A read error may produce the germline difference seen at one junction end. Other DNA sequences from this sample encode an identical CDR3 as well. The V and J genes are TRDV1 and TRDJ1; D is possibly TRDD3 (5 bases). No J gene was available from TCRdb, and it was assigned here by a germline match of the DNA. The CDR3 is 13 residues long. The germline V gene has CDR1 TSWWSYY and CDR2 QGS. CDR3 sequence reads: CSGPVGRTDKLIF. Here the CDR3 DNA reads TGCTCTGGCCCTGTGGGGAGGACCGATAAACTCATCTTT.

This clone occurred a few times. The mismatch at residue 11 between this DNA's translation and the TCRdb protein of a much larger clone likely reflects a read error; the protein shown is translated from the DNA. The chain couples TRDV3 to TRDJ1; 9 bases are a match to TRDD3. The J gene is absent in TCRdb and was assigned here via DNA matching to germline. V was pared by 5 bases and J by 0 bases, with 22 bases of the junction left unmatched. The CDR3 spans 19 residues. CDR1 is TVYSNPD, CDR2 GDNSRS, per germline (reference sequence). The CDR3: CAGYITRPGGCMHTDKLIF. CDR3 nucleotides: TGTGCCGGTTACATAACTAGGCCTGGGGGATGCATGCACACCGATAAACTCATCTTT.

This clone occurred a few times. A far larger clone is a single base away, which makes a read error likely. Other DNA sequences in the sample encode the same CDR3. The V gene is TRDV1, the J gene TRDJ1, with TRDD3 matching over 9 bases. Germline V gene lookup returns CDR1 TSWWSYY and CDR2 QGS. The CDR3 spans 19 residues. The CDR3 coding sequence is TGTGCACTTGGGGAAATGGTCCTACGGTTCGCTGGGGGATCCGATAAACTCATCTTT. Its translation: CALGEMVLRFAGGSDKLIF.

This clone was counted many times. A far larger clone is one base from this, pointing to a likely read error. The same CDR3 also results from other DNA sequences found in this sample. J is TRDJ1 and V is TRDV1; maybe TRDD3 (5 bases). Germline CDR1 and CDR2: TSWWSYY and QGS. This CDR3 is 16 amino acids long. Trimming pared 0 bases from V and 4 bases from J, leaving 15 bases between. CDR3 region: CALGELLLGASDKLIF. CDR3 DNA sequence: TGTGCTCTTGGGGAACTCCTGCTGGGTGCTAGCGATAAACTCATCTTT.

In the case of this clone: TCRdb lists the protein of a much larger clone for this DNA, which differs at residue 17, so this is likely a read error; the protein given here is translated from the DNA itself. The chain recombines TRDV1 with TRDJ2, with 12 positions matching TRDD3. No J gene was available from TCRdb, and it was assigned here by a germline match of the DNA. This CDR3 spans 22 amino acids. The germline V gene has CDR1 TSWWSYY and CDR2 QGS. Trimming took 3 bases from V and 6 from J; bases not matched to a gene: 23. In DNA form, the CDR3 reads TGTGCTCTTGGGGACGTCGTCCTACATCCACTGGGGGATACCAGCTTGGCAGCACAACTCTTCTTT. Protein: CALGDVVLHPLGDTSLAAQLFF.

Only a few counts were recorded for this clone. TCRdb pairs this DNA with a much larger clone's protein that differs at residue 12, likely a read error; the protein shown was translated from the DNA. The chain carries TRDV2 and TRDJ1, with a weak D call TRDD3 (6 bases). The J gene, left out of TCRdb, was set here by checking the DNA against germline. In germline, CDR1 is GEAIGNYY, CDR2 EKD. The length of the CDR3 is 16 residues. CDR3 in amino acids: CACDTAGVINTGKLIF. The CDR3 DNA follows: TGTGCCTGTGACACCGCTGGGGTAATCAACACCGGTAAACTCATCTTT.

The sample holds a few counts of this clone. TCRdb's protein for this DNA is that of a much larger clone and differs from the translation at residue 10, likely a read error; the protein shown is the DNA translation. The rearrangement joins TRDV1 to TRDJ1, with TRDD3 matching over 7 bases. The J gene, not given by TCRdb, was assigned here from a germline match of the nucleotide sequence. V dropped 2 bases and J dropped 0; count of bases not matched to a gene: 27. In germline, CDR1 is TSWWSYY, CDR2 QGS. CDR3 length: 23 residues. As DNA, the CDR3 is TGTGCTCTTGGGGAAACTTCGGTTCTAAGGAGACTGGGGATTACTACGTACACCGATAAACTCATCTTT. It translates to CALGETSVLRRLGITTYTDKLIF.

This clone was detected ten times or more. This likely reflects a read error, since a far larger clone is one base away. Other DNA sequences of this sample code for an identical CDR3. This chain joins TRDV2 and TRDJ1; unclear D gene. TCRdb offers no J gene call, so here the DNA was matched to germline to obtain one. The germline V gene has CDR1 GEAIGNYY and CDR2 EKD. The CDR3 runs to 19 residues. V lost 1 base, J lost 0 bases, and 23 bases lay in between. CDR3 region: CACDTVQKRKEENTDKLIF. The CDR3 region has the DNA TGTGCCTGTGACACGGTACAAAAGCGTAAGGAAGAAAACACCGATAAACTCATCTTT.

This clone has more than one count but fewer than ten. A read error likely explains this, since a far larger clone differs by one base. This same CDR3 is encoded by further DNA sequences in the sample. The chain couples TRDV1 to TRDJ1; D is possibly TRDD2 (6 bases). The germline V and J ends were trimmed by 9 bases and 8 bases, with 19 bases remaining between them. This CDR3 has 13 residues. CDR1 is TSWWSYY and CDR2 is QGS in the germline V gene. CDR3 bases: TGTGCTCTCGTGGAAACTCCTACCACGAAACTCATCTTT. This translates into CALVETPTTKLIF.